Listed below are T cell receptor beta chains from one sample, sequenced in a study of blood T cell repertoires in COVID-19. The repertoire was sequenced with immunoSEQ multiplex PCR; TCRdb's copy has only in-frame clones and lacks some. The profile shows 15,000 to 20,000 clones, about four fifths of them singletons. The source material was peripheral blood. These receptors all stem from a man older than 75 with acute or convalescent COVID-19. Each CDR3 is given with its conserved first and last residue. Each record gives: J gene, V gene, clone size, D gene, CDR3 DNA, CDR3 protein. The D gene is left open where the match is weak. Clone sizes are given selectively: once, few, many, or a class where the clone is expanded.

J: TRBJ1-1
V: TRBV5-8
size: -
D: -
DNA: TGTGCCAGCTCCTATCAGGACAAGAACACTGAAGCTTTCTTT
CDR3: CASSYQDKNTEAFF

J: TRBJ1-5
V: TRBV4-3
size: -
D: -
DNA: TGCGCCAGCAGCCCTGAAATCGAGGGCCTCGGGCAGCCCCAGCATTTT
CDR3: CASSPEIEGLGQPQHF

J: TRBJ2-7
V: TRBV4-3
size: -
D: -
DNA: TGCGCCAGCAGCCAAGATCATGGGCTAGCTGTCAACGAGCAGTACTTC
CDR3: CASSQDHGLAVNEQYF

J: TRBJ1-2
V: TRBV27
size: -
D: TRBD1
DNA: TGTGCCAGCAGTCTGGACAGGGACTATGGCTACACCTTC
CDR3: CASSLDRDYGYTF

J: TRBJ1-6
V: TRBV3-1/TRBV3-2
size: -
D: TRBD1
DNA: TGTGCCAGCAGCCCCGGGACAGGGATAACATCACCCCTCCACTTT
CDR3: CASSPGTGITSPLHF

J: TRBJ2-3
V: TRBV7-2
size: -
D: TRBD2
DNA: TGTGCCAGCAGCGGGACTAGCGGGGCAGATACGCAGTATTTT
CDR3: CASSGTSGADTQYF

J: TRBJ1-3
V: TRBV5-1
size: -
D: -
DNA: TGCGCCAGCAGCTTGGGGGAGCGTGGAAACACCATATATTTT
CDR3: CASSLGERGNTIYF

J: TRBJ1-1
V: TRBV18
size: few
D: -
DNA: TGTGCCAGCTCACCCAACGCAGGGGATCGTGTTTTCTTT
CDR3: CASSPNAGDRVFF

J: TRBJ2-5
V: TRBV29-1
size: few
D: TRBD1
DNA: TGCAGCGTTGACGGGGGACAGGGTCAAGAGACCCAGTACTTC
CDR3: CSVDGGQGQETQYF

J: TRBJ2-5
V: TRBV7-6
size: -
D: -
DNA: TGTGCCAGCAGCCTCGGGCCGGGGAACCAAGAGACCCAGTACTTC
CDR3: CASSLGPGNQETQYF

J: TRBJ2-7
V: TRBV7-9
size: -
D: -
DNA: TGTGCCAGCAGCCCGGGACAAGATTTCTACGAGCAGTACTTC
CDR3: CASSPGQDFYEQYF

J: TRBJ1-4
V: TRBV3-1/TRBV3-2
size: -
D: TRBD1
DNA: TGTGCCAGCAGCCAAGATCACAGGGGGCCTCATCTTGGAGAAAAACTGTTTTTT
CDR3: CASSQDHRGPHLGEKLFF

J: TRBJ1-1
V: TRBV10-2
size: -
D: -
DNA: TGCGCCAGCATGAACGGGGAGAACACTGAAGCTTTCTTT
CDR3: CASMNGENTEAFF

J: TRBJ2-3
V: TRBV9
size: -
D: -
DNA: TGTGCCAGCAGCGTAAGAGGCACAGATACGCAGTATTTT
CDR3: CASSVRGTDTQYF

J: TRBJ1-3
V: TRBV7-2
size: -
D: -
DNA: TGTGCCAGCAGCTTAGCGGTAGCCTCTGGAAACACCATATATTTT
CDR3: CASSLAVASGNTIYF

J: TRBJ1-1
V: TRBV7-2
size: -
D: TRBD1
DNA: TGTGCCAGCAGCTCTCCCGCCGGGACAGCCGGGCGAGGCACTGAAGCTTTCTTT
CDR3: CASSSPAGTAGRGTEAFF

J: TRBJ1-1
V: TRBV19
size: -
D: TRBD1
DNA: TGTGCCAGTAGAGGGACAGCTCAACTGAACACTGAAGCTTTCTTT
CDR3: CASRGTAQLNTEAFF

J: TRBJ1-6
V: TRBV10-2
size: once
D: -
DNA: TGCGCCAGCAGTGTGGAACAGTCGGTTTCACCCCTCCACTTT
CDR3: CASSVEQSVSPLHF

J: TRBJ2-5
V: TRBV6-2/TRBV6-3
size: -
D: TRBD2
DNA: TGTGCCAGCAGTTACGGACTAGCGGGGGGTGAGACCCAGTACTTC
CDR3: CASSYGLAGGETQYF

J: TRBJ1-2
V: TRBV10-3
size: -
D: TRBD1
DNA: TGTGCCTCAAACGGGGACAGGGGGGACGGCTACACCTTC
CDR3: CASNGDRGDGYTF

J: TRBJ1-2
V: TRBV19
size: -
D: TRBD1
DNA: TGTGCCAGTACTGATTCCGGGACAGGGGAATATGGCTACACCTTC
CDR3: CASTDSGTGEYGYTF